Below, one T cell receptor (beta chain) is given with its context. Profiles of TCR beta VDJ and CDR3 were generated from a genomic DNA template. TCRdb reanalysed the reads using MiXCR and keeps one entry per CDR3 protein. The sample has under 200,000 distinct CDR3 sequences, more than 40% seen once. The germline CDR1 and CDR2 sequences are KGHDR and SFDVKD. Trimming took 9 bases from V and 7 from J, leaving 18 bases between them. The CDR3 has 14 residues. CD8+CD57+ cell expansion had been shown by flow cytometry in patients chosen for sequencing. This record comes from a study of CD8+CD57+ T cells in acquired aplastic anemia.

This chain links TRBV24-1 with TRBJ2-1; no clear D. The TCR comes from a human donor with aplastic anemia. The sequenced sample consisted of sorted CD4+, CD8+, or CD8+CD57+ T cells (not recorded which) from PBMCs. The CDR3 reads CATSGGGPGNEQFF. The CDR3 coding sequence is TGTGCCACCTCGGGCGGCGGTCCTGGTAATGAGCAGTTCTTC.